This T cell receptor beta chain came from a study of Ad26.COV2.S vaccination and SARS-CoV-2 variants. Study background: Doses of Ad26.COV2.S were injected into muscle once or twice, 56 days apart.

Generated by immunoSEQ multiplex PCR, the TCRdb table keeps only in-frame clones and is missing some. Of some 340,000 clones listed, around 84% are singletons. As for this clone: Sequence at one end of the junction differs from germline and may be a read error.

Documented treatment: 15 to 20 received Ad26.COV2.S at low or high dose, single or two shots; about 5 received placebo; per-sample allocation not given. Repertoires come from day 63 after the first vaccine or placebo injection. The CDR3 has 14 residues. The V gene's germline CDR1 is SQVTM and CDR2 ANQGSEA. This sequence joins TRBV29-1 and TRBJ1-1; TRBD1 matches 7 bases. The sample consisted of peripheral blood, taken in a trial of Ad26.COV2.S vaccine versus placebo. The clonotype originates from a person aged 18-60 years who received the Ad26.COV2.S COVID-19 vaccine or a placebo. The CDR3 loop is CSAERGQLNTEAFF. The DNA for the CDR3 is TGCAGCGCTGAAAGGGGACAGTTGAACACTGAAGCTTTCTTT.